In this sample, the clone carrying this T cell receptor (beta chain) is medium-sized. Its target is unknown. The germline V gene has CDR1 MNHNS and CDR2 SASEGT. The ends were cut back, 1 base at V and 12 bases at J, with 18 bases in the middle. CDR3 size: 14 residues. This sample's time point: late sampling 161 to 241 days after vaccination in a few convalescent patients. The treatment was: approximately 9-day PBMC culture with coronavirus spike peptide pools or control peptides (ViraFEST assay). The ViraFEST method relied on peptide pools to expand antigen-specific T cells, followed by TCR sequencing. Sequenced with the Oncomine TCR Beta short-read assay was DNA taken from cultured CD4+ T cells. MiXCR was run by TCRdb on the PCR reads, yielding one entry per CDR3 protein. The sample yields about 25,000 distinct CDR3 sequences, 30% seen once. This specimen belongs to a study of vaccination and CD4 T cells after COVID-19.

The V call is TRBV6-1, the J call TRBJ2-5; D remains unclear. The sequencing here drew on CD4+ T cells from blood, cultured in vitro, taken about 7 months after SARS-CoV-2 vaccination. The receptor comes from a human donor who had recovered from COVID-19. CDR3 region: CASSEVAAEDREYF. For the CDR3, the DNA is TGTGCCAGCAGTGAAGTCGCAGCCGAGGATCGGGAGTACTTC.